The present T cell receptor beta chain was sequenced within a study of cytomegalovirus exposure and HLA in healthy donors. With 60 Vbeta and 13 Jbeta primers, the PCR was carried out. Sequenced by immunoSEQ multiplex PCR; TCRdb stores in-frame clones only, minus some. The sample features tens of thousands of clones, with about 0.5% in its top ten. The clonotype was recovered from a man aged 50-59 years in good health and CMV-seronegative. Sequencing was done on a sample of PBMCs.

The CDR3 DNA reads as TGTGCCAGCAGCTCACAGGGGGCCGGCGAGACCCAGTACTTC. It is translated as CASSSQGAGETQYF. The gene calls are TRBV9 and TRBJ2-5; 9 bases align to TRBD1. Trimming at V came to 4 bases and at J to 5 bases, leaving 6 bases not matched to a gene. The germline V gene has CDR1 SGDLS and CDR2 YYNGEE. The CDR3 runs 14 residues.